A single sample is the source of the 19 T cell receptor beta chains below, sequenced in a study of cytomegalovirus exposure and HLA in healthy donors. Using immunoSEQ multiplex PCR, the repertoire was profiled, and TCRdb retains in-frame clones only, with some absent. The sample carries approximately 82,000 clones, around 94% recorded once. Input material: PBMCs. These receptors came from a man younger than 30 in good health and CMV-seronegative.

This chain uses TRBV27 with TRBJ2-3; TRBD2 agrees at 10 bases. J gave up 2 bases and V 6 bases, and 8 bases lay outside the gene matches. CDR3 length equals 16 residues. CDR1 and CDR2 (germline): MNHEY, SMNVEV (reference sequence). This CDR3 reads CASRLNSGGYTDTQYF. The CDR3 bases are TGTGCCAGCAGACTAAATAGCGGGGGGTACACAGATACGCAGTATTTT.

V gene TRBV7-2 combines with J gene TRBJ1-1; D remains unclear. Trimming left V 5 bases short and J 1 base short, with 11 bases between. This CDR3 is 14 amino acids long. Germline assignment: CDR1 SGHTA and CDR2 FQGNSA. This CDR3 reads CASSLYGGNTEAFF. The CDR3 DNA sequence: TGTGCCAGCAGCCTCTACGGTGGGAACACTGAAGCTTTCTTT.

Here the CDR3 DNA reads TGCGCCAGCAGCCAAGATGCGCGATCTAGCGGGGGGAGGTCAGATACGCAGTATTTT. Residues: CASSQDARSSGGRSDTQYF. The chain links TRBV4-1 to TRBJ2-3, with 11 bases lining up with TRBD2. After removal of 0 bases from V and 4 bases from J, the junction contained 12 bases not matched to a gene. The CDR3 runs 19 residues. Germline CDR1 and CDR2: MGHRA and YSYEKL.

This clone was observed a single time. The chain links TRBV5-6 to TRBJ2-2; the D gene is possibly TRBD2 (6 bases). This CDR3 comprises 15 residues. Germline CDR1 is SGHDT and CDR2 is YYEEEE. Trimming took off 3 bases at V and 1 base at J, with 10 bases between the two ends. The CDR3 DNA follows: TGTGCCAGCAGCTCGGGACTGCTGAACACCGGGGAGCTGTTTTTT. It translates to CASSSGLLNTGELFF.

The chain uses TRBV18 and TRBJ1-5; D may be TRBD1 (6 bases). V lost 4 bases and J 7 bases, leaving 11 bases between the germline ends. CDR1 and CDR2 from the germline V gene are KGHSH and LQKENI. CDR3 length: 13 amino acids. The CDR3 sequence is CASSLSGQQPQHF. Written as DNA, the CDR3 is TGTGCCAGCTCACTCTCCGGACAGCAGCCCCAGCATTTT.

The chain couples TRBV7-2 to TRBJ2-2; 10 bases map to TRBD2. The CDR3 is made up of 16 amino acids. V dropped 5 bases and J dropped 3; count of bases not matched to a gene: 6. Germline CDR1 is SGHTA and CDR2 is FQGNSA. The CDR3 region is CASSHPSGSYTGELFF. The CDR3 nucleotides are TGTGCCAGCAGCCACCCTAGCGGGAGTTACACCGGGGAGCTGTTTTTT.

The CDR3 reads CASTNDNYEQYF. CDR3 in DNA: TGTGCCAGCACCAACGACAACTACGAGCAGTACTTC. The chain recombines TRBV6-6 with TRBJ2-7; D is ambiguous. From germline, CDR1 is MNHNY and CDR2 SVGAGI (reference sequence). The CDR3 has 12 amino acids. V lost 7 bases and J lost 3, with 10 bases in between.

This rearrangement joins TRBV2 to TRBJ1-5; D unresolved. V lost 1 base to trimming and J lost 6 bases, with 13 bases between them. The CDR3 length is 15 residues. Germline CDR1 reads SNHLY; CDR2 reads FYNNEI. The CDR3 loop is CASSEGIGYSQPQHF. The CDR3 nucleotides read TGTGCCAGCAGTGAAGGAATTGGATACAGTCAGCCCCAGCATTTT. Combining the CDR3 with reference TRBV2 and TRBJ1-5 gives the whole variable domain EPEVTQTPSHQVTQMGQEVILRCVPISNHLYFYWYRQILGQKVEFLVSFYNNEISEKSEIFDDQFSVERPDGSNFTLKIRSTKLEDSAMYFCASSEGIGYSQPQHFGDGTRLSIL.

The chain joins TRBV27 to TRBJ2-7; 7 bases are a match to TRBD2. The CDR3 extends over 15 amino acids. Germline lookup yields CDR1 MNHEY and CDR2 SMNVEV (reference sequence). The V segment lost 3 bases and the J segment 2 bases; nucleotides outside the gene matches: 7. CDR3 sequence (DNA): TGTGCCAGCAGTTTCGGGGGGTTGGGTGCCTACGAGCAGTACTTC. Translation: CASSFGGLGAYEQYF.

This chain connects TRBV9 to TRBJ1-2; maybe TRBD1 (5 bases). The ends were cut back, 3 bases at V and 5 bases at J, with 11 bases in the middle. The CDR3 consists of 13 residues. In germline, CDR1 is SGDLS, CDR2 YYNGEE. CDR3 nucleotide sequence: TGTGCCAGCAGCGCCGGGGGTGGATATGGCTACACCTTC. Residues: CASSAGGGYGYTF.

The chain uses TRBV6-6 and TRBJ1-2, with 7 nucleotides matching TRBD1. Germline assignment: CDR1 MNHNY and CDR2 SVGAGI (reference sequence). This CDR3 is 14 amino acids long. The J segment lost 3 bases and the V segment lost 6 bases, leaving 7 bases of the junction unmatched. This CDR3 reads CASREGQIDYGYTF. The CDR3, as DNA: TGTGCCAGCAGGGAGGGACAGATCGACTATGGCTACACCTTC.

The chain couples TRBV12-5 to TRBJ2-1, with D possibly matching TRBD1 (5 bases). The CDR3 extends over 18 amino acids. Germline values: CDR1 LGHNT, CDR2 FRNRAP. Deletions cut 0 bases from V and 5 bases from J, with 20 bases between. CDR3 loop: CASGLVRVGQGYDNEQFF. The DNA for the CDR3 is TGTGCTAGTGGTTTGGTACGTGTGGGGCAGGGTTATGACAATGAGCAGTTCTTC.

The chain uses TRBV18 and TRBJ2-7; TRBD2 might be the D (5 bases). CDR3 length: 15 amino acids. Germline CDR1 reads KGHSH; CDR2 reads LQKENI. Trimming left V 2 bases short and J 0 bases short, with 11 bases between. The chain's CDR3 is CASSPVGVVSYEQYF. CDR3 DNA sequence: TGTGCCAGCTCACCAGTCGGGGTCGTCTCCTACGAGCAGTACTTC.

The chain has TRBV7-6 and TRBJ2-7, with TRBD1 matching over 9 bases. The length of the CDR3 is 15 residues. Germline loops: CDR1 SGHVS, CDR2 FNYEAQ. The V gene end was trimmed by 5 bases and the J gene end by 0 bases; junction bases not matched to a gene: 5. CDR3 residues: CASSPGTGNSYEQYF. For the CDR3, the DNA is TGTGCCAGCAGCCCTGGGACAGGGAACTCCTACGAGCAGTACTTC.

This clone has just a few counts. V usage is TRBV6-4 and J usage is TRBJ2-2, with D possibly TRBD2 on 5 matching bases. Trimming removed 2 bases at V and 6 bases at J, with 7 bases between. This CDR3 is 13 amino acids long. Germline V gene data show CDR1 as MRHNA and CDR2 as SNTAGT. CDR3 region: CASSDRESGELFF. In DNA form, the CDR3 reads TGTGCCAGCAGTGACAGGGAGTCCGGGGAGCTGTTTTTT.

This clone was seen only a few times. This rearrangement joins TRBV5-6 to TRBJ2-2; tentatively, D is TRBD1 (6 bases). The CDR3 covers 15 residues. V lost 1 base and J lost 3, with 10 bases in between. Germline V gene data show CDR1 as SGHDT and CDR2 as YYEEEE. CDR3 region: CASSLQGRYTGELFF. The CDR3 DNA reads as TGTGCCAGCAGCTTGCAGGGGCGGTACACCGGGGAGCTGTTTTTT.

V and J are TRBV19 and TRBJ2-1, with 7 bases lining up with TRBD2. The CDR3 has 17 amino acids. Germline lookup yields CDR1 LNHDA and CDR2 SQIVND (reference sequence). The V gene end was trimmed by 1 base and the J gene end by 6 bases; junction bases not matched to a gene: 12. CDR3 protein: CASSIGGSGAPANEQFF. The CDR3 DNA sequence: TGTGCCAGTAGTATAGGGGGAAGCGGGGCGCCGGCCAATGAGCAGTTCTTC.

The gene calls are TRBV4-3 and TRBJ2-7, with 9 positions matching TRBD2. The length of the CDR3 is 19 residues. Germline V gene data show CDR1 as LGHNA and CDR2 as YSLEER. After removal of 0 bases from V and 4 bases from J, the junction contained 16 bases not matched to a gene. Here the CDR3 reads CASSQERYGLAGIKYEQYF. The CDR3 nucleotides read TGCGCCAGCAGCCAAGAGAGGTACGGGCTAGCGGGGATTAAGTACGAGCAGTACTTC.

The chain employs TRBV19 and TRBJ1-5; the D is unclear. The V end was cut by 2 bases, the J end by 0 bases, with 5 bases between. The CDR3 consists of 14 residues. Germline V CDR1 and CDR2: LNHDA, SQIVND (reference sequence). The CDR3 loop reads CASSITDSNQPQHF. CDR3 coding DNA: TGTGCCAGTAGTATAACAGATAGCAATCAGCCCCAGCATTTT.